What follows is one T cell receptor beta chain and its context. The method was immunoSEQ multiplex PCR; TCRdb's version includes in-frame clones alone and lacks a portion of them. The repertoire holds some 2.3 million clones, with roughly 93% as singletons. The data were obtained in a study of shared clonotypes between healthy human individuals. The TCR sequence derives from a man between 18 and 29 years old in good health. Some clones in this sample may be carry-over from other donors' samples. The sample was naive CD4+ T cells from PBMCs. Subset denoted: CD45RA+ positively selected.

CDR3 sequence (DNA): TGTGCCTGGAGTCCCCTAAAAGGTGGCTACACCTTC. Protein: CAWSPLKGGYTF. The J gene is TRBJ1-2, the V gene TRBV30; unclear D gene. There are 12 residues in the CDR3. Trimming left V 2 bases short and J 7 bases short, with 11 bases between. The germline gives CDR1 GTSNPN, CDR2 SVGIG (reference sequence). Variable domain in full (rest from reference TRBV30 and TRBJ1-2): SQTIHQWPATLVQPVGSPLSLECTVEGTSNPNLYWYRQAAGRGLQLLFYSVGIGQISSEVPQNLSASRPQDRQFILSSKKLLLSDSGFYLCAWSPLKGGYTFGSGTRLTVV.